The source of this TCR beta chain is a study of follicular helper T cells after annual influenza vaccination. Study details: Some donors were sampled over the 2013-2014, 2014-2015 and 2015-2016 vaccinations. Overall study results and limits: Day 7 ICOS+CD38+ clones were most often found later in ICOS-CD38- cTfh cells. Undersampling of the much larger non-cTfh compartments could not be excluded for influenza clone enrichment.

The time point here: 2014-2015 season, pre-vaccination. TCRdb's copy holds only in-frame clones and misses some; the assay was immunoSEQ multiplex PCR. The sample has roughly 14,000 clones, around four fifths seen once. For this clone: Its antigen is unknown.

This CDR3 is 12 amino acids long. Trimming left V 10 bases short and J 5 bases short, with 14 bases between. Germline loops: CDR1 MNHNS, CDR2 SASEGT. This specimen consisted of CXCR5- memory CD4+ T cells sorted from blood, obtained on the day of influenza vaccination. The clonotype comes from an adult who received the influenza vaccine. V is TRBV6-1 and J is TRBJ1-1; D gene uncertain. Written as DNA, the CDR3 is TGTGCCATCAAAGGTAGGATTACTGAAGCTTTCTTT. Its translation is CAIKGRITEAFF.